This TCR beta chain was sequenced for a study of blood T cell repertoires in COVID-19. For the study at large: The cDNA or gDNA used as material had been derived from T cells, B-cell-depleted T cells, or PBMCs.

The CDR3 is 14 amino acids. Per the germline V gene, CDR1 is SGHRS and CDR2 is YFSETQ. V was pared by 4 bases and J by 5 bases, with 4 bases of the junction left unmatched. Authors' processing steps: By means of reference gene primer amplification, nucleated cell counts were estimated. Repertoires were generated with immunoSEQ multiplex PCR, while TCRdb's copy carries only in-frame clones and drops some. That table gives V, J and clone size, and the DNA gave D and trimming. This table holds 150,000 or so clones, about 86% found once. The sequence was obtained from a man aged 50 to 59 who had recovered from COVID-19. Specimen: PBMCs or T cells enriched from blood (not recorded which). The gene calls are TRBV5-1 and TRBJ1-1, with 11 nucleotides matching TRBD1. The CDR3 bases are TGCGCCAGCAGCCGGACAGGGGGCGGGACTGAAGCTTTCTTT. Translation gives CASSRTGGGTEAFF.